The 25 T cell receptor beta chains reported below all come from one sample, sequenced in a study of beta chain features in type 1 diabetes. TCRB transcripts that were expressed got sequenced, as all of the isolated RNA had been reverse transcribed. The protocol was immunoSEQ multiplex PCR, while the TCRdb copy is restricted to in-frame clones and leaves out a portion. The data show about 300,000 clones, roughly 14% seen once. For these TCRs, the target antigens are not known. Study observations and caveats: Within each of all four CD4+ subsets, Type 1 diabetes patients had TCRB CDR3s that were moderately but significantly shorter.

The sample comprised naive CD4+ T cells from blood. These receptors came from a woman aged 18-29 years with type 1 diabetes.

This clone was counted only a few times. V and J are TRBV7-8 and TRBJ2-7, with TRBD1 matching 9 bases. CDR3 size: 14 residues. CDR1 is SGHVS and CDR2 is FQNEAQ in the germline V gene. V trimming: 3 bases; J trimming: 4 bases; junction bases outside the gene matches: 4. CDR3 in amino acids: CASSFGQGTYEQYV. The CDR3 DNA sequence: TGTGCCAGCAGCTTTGGACAGGGGACTTACGAGCAGTACGTC.

This chain joins TRBV28 and TRBJ2-1, with 7 bases aligning to TRBD2. The CDR3 is made up of 13 amino acids. With 8 bases clipped from V and 6 bases from J, the junction kept 7 bases outside the gene matches. Per germline, CDR1 MDHEN and CDR2 SYDVKM. For the CDR3, the DNA is TGTGCCAGCGGGGAGGGTGGAATCAATGAGCAGTTCTTC. Translated: CASGEGGINEQFF.

This clone has more than one count but fewer than ten. The chain is built from TRBV5-1 and TRBJ2-1; 12 nucleotides align to TRBD2. Germline CDR1 and CDR2: SGHRS and YFSETQ. The CDR3 is made up of 14 amino acids. Germline trimming cut 4 bases from V and 9 bases from J; bases unmatched to any gene: 5. This chain's CDR3 is CASSGGLAGSEQFF. CDR3 nucleotides: TGCGCCAGCAGCGGCGGACTAGCGGGAAGTGAGCAGTTCTTC.

DNA of the CDR3: TGCGCCAGCAGCCCGGACGGACAGAACACTGAAGCTTTCTTT. Translated: CASSPDGQNTEAFF. This sequence joins TRBV5-1 and TRBJ1-1, with a weak D call TRBD1 (5 bases). Trimming shortened V by 4 bases and J by 1 base, and 11 bases separated the two germline ends. The CDR3 spans 14 residues. The germline V gene has CDR1 SGHRS and CDR2 YFSETQ.

A few counts support this clone. The chain recombines TRBV28 with TRBJ2-1; 10 bases map to TRBD2. Germline V gives CDR1 MDHEN, CDR2 SYDVKM. The junction had 2 bases not matched to a gene; V was cut back by 5 bases and J by 7 bases. The CDR3 length is 13 residues. The CDR3 region has the DNA TGTGCCAGCAGTCGGACTAGCGGTAATGAGCAGTTCTTC. Protein: CASSRTSGNEQFF.

This clone was detected only a few times. The chain links TRBV2 to TRBJ2-7, with a weak D call TRBD2 (6 bases). CDR1 SNHLY and CDR2 FYNNEI come from the germline V gene. With 6 bases removed from V and 2 bases from J, the gap between germline ends came to 8 bases. CDR3 length equals 12 residues. CDR3 sequence reads: CASRDYTYEQYV. The DNA of the CDR3 is TGTGCCAGCAGGGACTACACCTACGAGCAGTACGTC.

This clone has more than one count but fewer than ten. This chain links TRBV28 with TRBJ2-3; 9 bases line up with TRBD2. The CDR3 totals 16 residues. V shed 5 bases and J 8 bases; nucleotides not matched to a gene: 14. Germline V lookup: CDR1 MDHEN, CDR2 SYDVKM. The CDR3 DNA is TGTGCCAGCAGTGGCTTGGGGCTAGCGGGATTTTCTACGCAGTATTTT. Translation gives CASSGLGLAGFSTQYF.

A few counts support this clone. The gene calls are TRBV30 and TRBJ2-7, with 9 positions matching TRBD2. Germline V CDR1 and CDR2: GTSNPN, SVGIG (reference sequence). With V trimmed by 4 bases and J by 0 bases, 25 bases remained unmatched. There are 21 residues in the CDR3. CDR3 residues: CAWKRGRRRTSEFLGSYEQYV. CDR3 DNA sequence: TGTGCCTGGAAAAGGGGACGGAGACGGACTAGCGAATTCCTAGGCTCCTACGAGCAGTACGTC.

In this sample, this clone turned up a few times. This chain connects TRBV4-1 to TRBJ1-2; TRBD1 matches at 8 bases. The CDR3 covers 15 residues. Looked up from germline, CDR1 is MGHRA and CDR2 is YSYEKL. Trimming at V came to 1 base and at J to 3 bases, leaving 4 bases not matched to a gene. CDR3 loop: CASSQGTGSDYGYTF. CDR3 in DNA: TGCGCCAGCAGCCAAGGGACAGGGTCGGACTATGGCTACACCTTC.

The chain uses TRBV6-5 and TRBJ2-1; 7 nucleotides match TRBD1. The junction had 11 bases not matched to a gene; V was cut back by 7 bases and J by 5 bases. Germline CDR1 is MNHEY and CDR2 is SVGAGI. The CDR3 totals 15 residues. The CDR3 nucleotides are TGTGCCAGCAAGGAGAGTAGGGGGCAACACAATGAGCAGTTCTTC. Encoded protein: CASKESRGQHNEQFF.

V and J are TRBV27 and TRBJ2-7, with 7 positions matching TRBD2. Germline CDR1 MNHEY, CDR2 SMNVEV (reference sequence). J lost 3 bases, V lost 6 bases, and 11 bases had no gene match. This CDR3 comprises 15 residues. As DNA, the CDR3 is TGTGCCAGCAGCCCGAATCCGGGACTACACTACGAGCAGTACGTC. Translating it yields CASSPNPGLHYEQYV.

The chain has TRBV7-9 and TRBJ1-4; D may be TRBD1 (6 bases). The CDR3 has 15 amino acids. V was cut by 1 base and J by 5 bases, with 11 bases left in between. Germline CDR1 and CDR2: SEHNR and FQNEAQ (reference sequence). Written as DNA, the CDR3 is TGTGCCAGCAGCTTAGTACCAGGGGTAAATGAAAAACTGTTTTTT. Encoded protein: CASSLVPGVNEKLFF.

This clone was counted only a few times. The rearrangement links TRBV27 to TRBJ2-5, with D maybe TRBD2 (6 bases). Trimming cost V 6 bases and J 2 bases, with 10 bases left between them. This CDR3 has 13 residues. The germline V gene encodes CDR1 MNHEY and CDR2 SMNVEV (reference sequence). CDR3 sequence: CASSRLVQETQYF. The CDR3 DNA follows: TGTGCCAGCAGCCGACTAGTTCAAGAGACCCAGTACTTC.

The chain carries TRBV29-1 and TRBJ2-1; no definite D call. The CDR3 totals 14 residues. Germline V gene data show CDR1 as SQVTM and CDR2 as ANQGSEA. With 3 bases removed from V and 0 bases from J, the gap between germline ends came to 9 bases. The DNA of the CDR3 is TGCAGCGTTGAGGCTAGACCCTCCTACAATGAGCAGTTCTTC. This codes for CSVEARPSYNEQFF.

This clone was observed a few times. The genes are TRBV4-2 and TRBJ2-5; 14 bases are a match to TRBD2. The CDR3 runs to 15 residues. Looked up from germline, CDR1 is LGHNA and CDR2 is YNFKEQ. V lost 4 bases, J lost 5 bases, and 3 bases stayed unmatched. The CDR3 is CASSPRLAGGETQYF. For the CDR3, the DNA is TGTGCCAGCAGCCCCCGACTAGCGGGAGGGGAGACCCAGTACTTC.

This clone was counted a few times. V is TRBV11-2 and J is TRBJ2-3; no definite D call. The germline CDR1 and CDR2 sequences are SGHAT and FQNNGV. The CDR3 sequence is 13 residues long. Trimming shortened V by 3 bases and J by 5 bases, and 9 bases separated the two germline ends. The CDR3 DNA follows: TGTGCCAGCAGCTTTTCCCCCAAAGATACGCAGTATTTT. Translating gives CASSFSPKDTQYF.

This sequence joins TRBV5-4 and TRBJ1-4; 7 bases line up with TRBD1. The CDR3 is 16 amino acids. Germline assignment: CDR1 SGHNT and CDR2 YYREEE (reference sequence). The V segment lost 3 bases and the J segment 1 base; nucleotides outside the gene matches: 6. CDR3 sequence (DNA): TGTGCCAGCAGCTCTCGACAGGGCGGAACTAATGAAAAACTGTTTTTT. This translates into CASSSRQGGTNEKLFF.

The sample holds a few counts of this clone. V and J are TRBV10-3 and TRBJ2-3; the match to TRBD2 covers 7 bases. The germline V gene has CDR1 ENHRY and CDR2 SYGVKD. Trimming at V came to 2 bases and at J to 2 bases, leaving 4 bases not matched to a gene. This CDR3 region has 15 residues. As DNA, the CDR3 is TGTGCCATCAGTGAGCGGGGGACTAACACAGATACGCAGTATTTT. Translated: CAISERGTNTDTQYF.

This clone was picked up a small number of times. The V gene is TRBV5-1, the J gene TRBJ2-5; 7 nucleotides align to TRBD1. After removal of 4 bases from V and 4 bases from J, the junction contained 7 bases not matched to a gene. In germline, CDR1 is SGHRS, CDR2 YFSETQ. This CDR3 spans 14 amino acids. Here the CDR3 reads CASSLIEGAETQYF. The CDR3 DNA sequence: TGCGCCAGCAGCCTAATCGAGGGGGCAGAGACCCAGTACTTC. The variable domain in full, completed from reference TRBV5-1 and TRBJ2-5, reads KAGVTQTPRYLIKTRGQQVTLSCSPISGHRSVSWYQQTPGQGLQFLFEYFSETQRNKGNFPGRFSGRQFSNSRSEMNVSTLELGDSALYLCASSLIEGAETQYFGPGTRLLVL.

The V call is TRBV29-1, the J call TRBJ2-7, with 7 bases lining up with TRBD1. Germline assignment: CDR1 SQVTM and CDR2 ANQGSEA. This CDR3 contains 15 residues. V was clipped by 4 bases and J by 1 base; unmatched bases: 10. CDR3 sequence: CSVGAPGDSSYEQYF. As DNA, the CDR3 is TGCAGCGTTGGGGCCCCAGGGGACAGTTCCTACGAGCAGTACTTC.

J is TRBJ2-7 and V is TRBV5-4, with a possible D match to TRBD1 (6 bases). The length of the CDR3 is 16 residues. V gave up 0 bases and J gave up 0 bases, with 13 bases separating them. Per germline, CDR1 SGHNT and CDR2 YYREEE (reference sequence). The CDR3 DNA reads as TGTGCCAGCAGCTTGGGGCCCAGGGGACCCTCCTACGAGCAGTACGTC. It specifies CASSLGPRGPSYEQYV.

This chain links TRBV12-5 with TRBJ2-3; TRBD1 aligns across 9 bases. With 8 bases clipped from V and 5 bases from J, the junction kept 8 bases outside the gene matches. CDR1 and CDR2 (germline): LGHNT, FRNRAP. The CDR3 loop spans 14 amino acids. This chain's CDR3 is CASYRDRELDTQYF. The CDR3 DNA sequence: TGTGCTAGTTACCGGGACAGGGAATTAGATACGCAGTATTTT.

V gene TRBV28 combines with J gene TRBJ2-1, with no clear D. The V gene's germline CDR1 is MDHEN and CDR2 SYDVKM. The CDR3 sequence is 15 residues long. Trimming removed 3 bases from V and 4 bases from J, with 13 bases in between. The CDR3: CASSFIQPYYNEQFF. The CDR3 nucleotides are TGTGCCAGCAGTTTCATACAGCCATATTACAATGAGCAGTTCTTC.

The V call is TRBV28, the J call TRBJ2-1; TRBD2 aligns across 13 bases. The V and J ends lost 6 bases and 9 bases, in that order; junction bases with no gene match: 11. CDR3 length equals 16 residues. The germline V gene has CDR1 MDHEN and CDR2 SYDVKM. The DNA for the CDR3 is TGTGCCAGCAGCCCCGGGACTAGCGGGGCTCCTGGTGAGCAGTTCTTC. This sequence encodes CASSPGTSGAPGEQFF.

The genes are TRBV9 and TRBJ2-7, with no clear D. The CDR3 contains 12 residues. V shed 5 bases and J shed 6 bases, with 12 bases lying between them. CDR1 SGDLS and CDR2 YYNGEE come from the germline V gene. CDR3 sequence reads: CASSGSGGEQYF. The CDR3 bases are TGTGCCAGCAGTGGATCAGGTGGCGAGCAGTACTTC.